A selection of T cell receptor beta chains follows, all from one sample in a study of identical twins. TCRdb redid the calling of the 5' RACE reads with MiXCR, one entry per CDR3 protein. This table has roughly 220,000 distinct CDR3 sequences, 6.5% appearing once. This sample was shared with a second study, whose subject was T cells expressing NK-cell markers.

What was sequenced was CD8+ T cells sorted from blood. All receptors come from a woman aged 18 to 35 in good health. Both conserved end residues are part of each CDR3. A D gene is named only where the DNA matches it firmly. A clone size is listed for some rows: how often the clone was seen (once, few, many), or a class if it is expanded.

NA many TRBJ1-2 TRBV9 TGTGCCAGCAGCGGAGGGGACGTCTATGGCTACACCTTC CASSGGDVYGYTF
TRBD2 NA TRBJ2-1 TRBV11-2 TGTGCCAGCAGCCCCGTCCCCGAGCGGGAGGCAAGTGAGCAGTTCTTC CASSPVPEREASEQFF
NA many TRBJ2-2 TRBV7-9 TGTGCCAGCAGCTTCGCAGATCGTCTCACCGGGGAGCTGTTTTTT CASSFADRLTGELFF
TRBD1 many TRBJ1-6 TRBV7-9 TGTGCCAGCAGGGCAGGACAGGGGGGATCACCCCTCCACTTT CASRAGQGGSPLHF
NA many TRBJ1-2 TRBV4-3 TGCGCCAGCAGCCAAGATTTGTCGGGGATCTATGGCTACACCTTC CASSQDLSGIYGYTF
NA many TRBJ1-2 TRBV5-1 TGCGCCAGCAGCTGGGGGGTGTCAGAAATCTATGGCTACACCTTC CASSWGVSEIYGYTF
NA NA TRBJ2-1 TRBV6-2/TRBV6-3 TGTGCCAGCAGTTACGGGCTCGGGCGGAGTCCGAATGAGCAGTTCTTC CASSYGLGRSPNEQFF
NA NA TRBJ2-7 TRBV6-2/TRBV6-3 TGTGCCAGCAGGACTTACTACGAGCAGTACTTC CASRTYYEQYF
NA NA TRBJ1-5 TRBV19 TGTGCCAGTAGTACGGACGGGTATAGCAATCAGCCCCAGCATTTT CASSTDGYSNQPQHF
NA many TRBJ2-6 TRBV9 TGTGCCAGCAGCGTAGGACTTAGCGGGGCCAACGTCCTGACTTTC CASSVGLSGANVLTF
TRBD1 many TRBJ2-1 TRBV24-1 TGTGCCACCAGTGGGGGTCAGGGGGAAATCAATGAGCAGTTCTTC CATSGGQGEINEQFF
NA few TRBJ2-6 TRBV7-9 TGTGCCAGCAGCTTCGTAGCTTCTGGGGCCAACGTCCTGACTTTC CASSFVASGANVLTF
TRBD2 NA TRBJ2-1 TRBV27 TGTGCCAGCAGCCTAGCGGGAGTGGGGAATGAGCAGTTCTTC CASSLAGVGNEQFF
NA many TRBJ1-2 TRBV9 TGTGCCAGCAGCGTATCAACGAGGGAAGCGTACGGCTACACCTTC CASSVSTREAYGYTF
NA NA TRBJ1-5 TRBV6-2/TRBV6-3 TGTGCCAGCAGCCGTGCGACTGAGCATAATCAGCCCCAGCATTTT CASSRATEHNQPQHF
NA few TRBJ1-1 TRBV29-1 TGCAGCGTTTGGAAGGGGGACACTGAAGCTTTCTTT CSVWKGDTEAFF
TRBD1 many TRBJ2-7 TRBV5-1 TGCGCCAGCAGCTGGGGACAGATTTCCGCAGAGCCCTACGAGCAGTACTTC CASSWGQISAEPYEQYF
NA NA TRBJ2-1 TRBV6-5 TGTGCCAGCAGTTATCGGGATCCAAACAATGAGCAGTTCTTC CASSYRDPNNEQFF
NA many TRBJ1-1 TRBV12-3/TRBV12-4 TGTGCCAGCAGTTTGAGGGAGAACACTGAAGCTTTCTTT CASSLRENTEAFF
NA many TRBJ2-1 TRBV5-1 TGCGCCAGCAGCCTGGACAATTACTCCTACAATGAGCAGTTCTTC CASSLDNYSYNEQFF
NA few TRBJ1-5 TRBV7-9 TGTGCCAGCAGCCAGTGGGGCGGCAATCAGCCCCAGCATTTT CASSQWGGNQPQHF
NA few TRBJ1-1 TRBV6-2/TRBV6-3 TGTGCCAGCAGCCTTCAGAGGACTGAAGCTTTCTTT CASSLQRTEAFF
NA NA TRBJ1-1 TRBV5-1 TGCGCCAGCAGCTGGCAGGGTTCCACTGAAGCTTTCTTT CASSWQGSTEAFF
NA few TRBJ1-2 TRBV24-1 TGTGCCACCAGTCGGGCGGAGAGGTATGGCTACACCTTC CATSRAERYGYTF
NA many TRBJ2-7 TRBV2 TGTGCCAGCAGGGGTGGTCGCTACGAGCAGTACTTC CASRGGRYEQYF
TRBD2 NA TRBJ2-1 TRBV27 TGTGCCAGCCTTAAAATCGGGCGGGAGAAGCAGTTCTTC CASLKIGREKQFF
NA many TRBJ2-1 TRBV3-1 TGTGCCAGCAGCTTAGGCTCCTACAATGAGCAGTTCTTC CASSLGSYNEQFF
NA few TRBJ1-1 TRBV5-1 TGCGCCAGCAGCCCTGACGGGTTAACGAACACTGAAGCTTTCTTT CASSPDGLTNTEAFF
NA many TRBJ2-1 TRBV29-1 TGCAGCGTTGAGGGATACAATGAGCAGTTCTTC CSVEGYNEQFF
TRBD1 NA TRBJ1-2 TRBV5-5 TGTGCCAGCAGTTGGACGGGACAGGGGGATGGCTACACCTTC CASSWTGQGDGYTF
NA few TRBJ2-1 TRBV27 TGTGCCAGCAGTTCGCCCGCCAGCTCCTACAATGAGCAGTTCTTC CASSSPASSYNEQFF
NA NA TRBJ1-1 TRBV7-9 TGTGCCAGCAGCTCCTTTAAGACTGAAGCTTTCTTT CASSSFKTEAFF
NA NA TRBJ2-2 TRBV11-2 TGTGCCAGCACTTTGAGGGGAACCGGGGAGCTGTTTTTT CASTLRGTGELFF
NA NA TRBJ1-5 TRBV7-9 TGTGCCAGCAGCTTATCCCCAGGGCCGGGCCAGCCCCAGCATTTT CASSLSPGPGQPQHF
NA NA TRBJ2-7 TRBV7-9 TGTGCCAGCAGCTTAGAGGCAGACTACAACTACGAGCAGTACTTC CASSLEADYNYEQYF
TRBD1 many TRBJ1-4 TRBV2 TGTGCCAGCATGACAGGGGAAGGCGAAAAACTGTTTTTT CASMTGEGEKLFF
NA NA TRBJ1-3 TRBV10-2 TGCGCCAGCATGGGTGAACGGGATGCTTCTGGAAACACCATATATTTT CASMGERDASGNTIYF
NA NA TRBJ2-6 TRBV27 TGTGCCAGCAGTTTTGGGTTCCCTGGGGCCAACGTCCTGACTTTC CASSFGFPGANVLTF
NA many TRBJ2-5 TRBV10-3 TGTGCCATCAGTCACCCCTCTACGAGGTCAGGGGAAGAGACCCAGTACTTC CAISHPSTRSGEETQYF
NA few TRBJ1-2 TRBV7-8 TGTGCCAGCAGCTTAGCGGGTTCCGGGGGATATGGCTACACCTTC CASSLAGSGGYGYTF
NA NA TRBJ2-3 TRBV29-1 TGCAGCGCGACAAGGGGCTCCACAGATACGCAGTATTTT CSATRGSTDTQYF
TRBD2 NA TRBJ2-1 TRBV6-2/TRBV6-3 TGTGCCAGCGAGTCGTGGCTAGCGGAGCACAATGAGCAGTTCTTC CASESWLAEHNEQFF
TRBD2 NA TRBJ2-7 TRBV15 TGTGCCACCAGCAGAGTTCGGGGGGCCTACGAGCAGTACTTC CATSRVRGAYEQYF
TRBD2 NA TRBJ2-5 TRBV2 TGTGCCACTCAGGGCGGGGGAGACTACTTCCAAGAGACCCAGTACTTC CATQGGGDYFQETQYF
NA NA TRBJ1-1 TRBV6-2/TRBV6-3 TGTGCCAGCAATCGGAGGTGGGACACTGAAGCTTTCTTT CASNRRWDTEAFF